These T cell receptor beta chains were read from a single sample in a study of blood T cell repertoires in COVID-19. TCRdb keeps only in-frame clones here, not all; method: immunoSEQ multiplex PCR. Among approximately 100,000 clones, roughly 92% were seen once, and the ten largest hold around 5.4%. Sequencing was performed on peripheral blood. The receptors were sampled from a man between 65 and 85 years old with acute or convalescent COVID-19. The CDR3 runs from the conserved cysteine through the conserved F or W. D genes are given only for firm matches. Clone size appears in some rows only: once, few, many, or a class for an expanded clone.

size,J,V,D,CDR3,DNA
-,TRBJ1-2,TRBV10-3,TRBD1,CAISESYGQGGGYTF,TGTGCCATCAGTGAGTCTTACGGACAGGGGGGAGGCTACACCTTC
-,TRBJ2-7,TRBV7-9,TRBD2,CASSPGREREQYF,TGTGCCAGCAGCCCCGGGCGGGAGAGGGAGCAGTACTTC
-,TRBJ1-2,TRBV2,-,CASSEQEGGYTF,TGTGCCAGCAGTGAACAGGAGGGTGGCTACACCTTC
-,TRBJ2-2,TRBV6-6,-,CASTYTGELFF,TGTGCCAGCACCTACACCGGGGAGCTGTTTTTT
once,TRBJ1-6,TRBV5-1,-,CASSFGGDSYNSPLHF,TGCGCCAGCAGCTTCGGGGGGGACTCCTATAATTCACCCCTCCACTTT
-,TRBJ2-7,TRBV9,-,CASSVGSLSYEQYF,TGTGCCAGCAGCGTAGGATCTCTAAGCTACGAGCAGTACTTC
-,TRBJ1-5,TRBV4-2,-,CASSQHSINQPQHF,TGTGCCAGCAGCCAACACAGTATCAATCAGCCCCAGCATTTT
-,TRBJ2-7,TRBV10-3,TRBD1,CAITKTGGTYEQYF,TGTGCCATCACTAAGACAGGGGGGACCTACGAGCAGTACTTC
-,TRBJ1-6,TRBV7-9,TRBD1,CASSFSGTVSSPLHF,TGTGCCAGCAGCTTCTCCGGGACAGTAAGTTCACCCCTCCACTTT
-,TRBJ1-5,TRBV30,TRBD1,CAWSGQGNQPQHF,TGTGCCTGGAGTGGACAGGGAAATCAGCCCCAGCATTTT
-,TRBJ1-5,TRBV10-1,-,CARQGRHQPQHF,TGCGCCAGACAGGGCAGACATCAGCCCCAGCATTTT
once,TRBJ1-3,TRBV10-1,TRBD1,CASSVDRRSGNTIYF,TGCGCCAGCAGTGTGGACAGGCGGTCTGGAAACACCATATATTTT
few,TRBJ1-5,TRBV9,-,CASSPGMSNQPQHF,TGTGCCAGCAGCCCAGGGATGAGTAATCAGCCCCAGCATTTT
-,TRBJ2-1,TRBV5-1,-,CASSPRQDNEQFF,TGCGCCAGCAGCCCCCGACAGGACAATGAGCAGTTCTTC
once,TRBJ1-5,TRBV7-2,-,CASNLGQWEPQHF,TGTGCCAGCAACCTAGGACAGTGGGAGCCCCAGCATTTT
-,TRBJ1-3,TRBV2,-,CASSAVYSGNTIYF,TGTGCCAGCAGTGCCGTATACTCTGGAAACACCATATATTTT
few,TRBJ2-1,TRBV9,TRBD2,CASSVGLASSYNEQFF,TGTGCCAGCAGCGTGGGACTAGCGAGCTCCTACAATGAGCAGTTCTTC
-,TRBJ2-3,TRBV7-9,TRBD2,CASRVSGRALGDTQYF,TGTGCCAGCAGGGTTAGCGGGAGGGCCCTGGGGGATACGCAGTATTTT
-,TRBJ2-7,TRBV15,-,CATSRAGGTHSYEQYF,TGTGCCACCAGCAGGGCGGGCGGTACGCACTCCTACGAGCAGTACTTC
-,TRBJ1-4,TRBV24-1,-,CATSARVGEKLFF,TGTGCCACCAGTGCCCGGGTAGGCGAAAAACTGTTTTTT
-,TRBJ2-2,TRBV30,-,CAWSSWTQYTGELFF,TGTGCCTGGAGTTCCTGGACACAATACACCGGGGAGCTGTTTTTT
-,TRBJ1-1,TRBV27,-,CASSSLGQRNTEAFF,TGTGCCAGCAGTTCCTTGGGACAACGGAACACTGAAGCTTTCTTT
-,TRBJ1-3,TRBV28,-,CASSLVGATIYF,TGTGCCAGCAGTTTAGTTGGGGCCACCATATATTTT
once,TRBJ1-4,TRBV27,-,CASSSGRLATNEKLFF,TGTGCCAGCAGTTCAGGGCGACTCGCAACTAATGAAAAACTGTTTTTT
-,TRBJ2-7,TRBV3-1/TRBV3-2,TRBD2,CASSLPSGGIYEQYF,TGTGCCAGCAGCCTCCCTAGCGGGGGTATCTACGAGCAGTACTTC
-,TRBJ1-2,TRBV7-9,TRBD1,CASSWGQGDYGYTF,TGTGCCAGCAGCTGGGGACAGGGGGACTATGGCTACACCTTC
-,TRBJ2-5,TRBV7-9,-,CASSQGMRETQYF,TGTGCCAGCAGCCAGGGGATGCGGGAGACCCAGTACTTC
once,TRBJ2-5,TRBV5-1,TRBD1,CASARTGPEETQYF,TGCGCCAGCGCTCGGACAGGGCCAGAAGAGACCCAGTACTTC
-,TRBJ1-6,TRBV7-9,-,CASSPDSYSPLHF,TGTGCCAGCAGCCCTGACTCTTATTCACCCCTCCACTTT
-,TRBJ2-1,TRBV5-6,TRBD2,CASRQWTSGSPEQFF,TGTGCCAGCAGGCAATGGACTAGCGGGAGTCCTGAGCAGTTCTTC
-,TRBJ1-5,TRBV10-3,-,CAISDIPRDNQPQHF,TGTGCCATCAGTGACATCCCTCGAGACAATCAGCCCCAGCATTTT
-,TRBJ2-7,TRBV28,-,CASREGTYEQYF,TGTGCCAGCCGAGAGGGGACTTACGAGCAGTACTTC
-,TRBJ1-3,TRBV4-2,-,CASSQDSGNTIYF,TGTGCCAGCAGCCAGGACAGTGGAAACACCATATATTTT
-,TRBJ1-5,TRBV4-1,TRBD1,CASSSQGVSNQPQHF,TGCGCCAGCAGCTCTCAGGGGGTTAGCAATCAGCCCCAGCATTTT
-,TRBJ1-1,TRBV3-1/TRBV3-2,-,CASSQGFRDTEAFF,TGTGCCAGCAGCCAAGGATTCCGGGACACTGAAGCTTTCTTT
few,TRBJ2-3,TRBV24-1,TRBD2,CATSDPGSGGTDTQYF,TGTGCCACCAGTGATCCAGGCAGCGGGGGAACAGATACGCAGTATTTT
-,TRBJ1-2,TRBV3-1/TRBV3-2,-,CASSQARGRRGYTF,TGTGCCAGCAGCCAAGCGCGAGGGAGGCGAGGCTACACCTTC
-,TRBJ1-1,TRBV18,-,CASSPELTGHTEAFF,TGTGCCAGCTCACCAGAGCTTACAGGTCACACTGAAGCTTTCTTT
-,TRBJ2-7,TRBV15,-,CATSRDRQEQYF,TGTGCCACCAGCAGAGACAGACAAGAGCAGTACTTC
-,TRBJ2-5,TRBV24-1,TRBD1,CATSDFAGGGKETQYF,TGTGCCACCAGTGATTTCGCAGGGGGCGGGAAAGAGACCCAGTACTTC
once,TRBJ2-2,TRBV4-3,-,CASSQASGELFF,TGCGCCAGCAGCCAAGCTAGTGGGGAGCTGTTTTTT
-,TRBJ1-1,TRBV11-2,-,CASSPAGGHTEAFF,TGTGCCAGCAGCCCCGCCGGGGGGCACACTGAAGCTTTCTTT
-,TRBJ2-1,TRBV11-3,TRBD1,CASSSGTGANIEQFF,TGTGCCAGCAGCTCTGGGACAGGGGCAAACATCGAGCAGTTCTTC
once,TRBJ1-5,TRBV2,TRBD1,CASKDRDFQPQHF,TGTGCCAGCAAAGACAGGGACTTTCAGCCCCAGCATTTT
-,TRBJ2-3,TRBV11-3,TRBD2,CASSSLTSGKGTDTQYF,TGTGCCAGCAGCTCATTGACTAGCGGGAAAGGCACAGATACGCAGTATTTT
few,TRBJ2-7,TRBV10-2,TRBD2,CASSDPLAGYEQYF,TGCGCCAGCAGTGATCCCTTAGCGGGATACGAGCAGTACTTC
-,TRBJ2-3,TRBV9,TRBD2,CASSVASGKDTQYF,TGTGCCAGCAGCGTAGCTAGCGGGAAAGATACGCAGTATTTT
-,TRBJ2-3,TRBV5-1,TRBD1,CASKKEGQVTDTQYF,TGCGCCAGCAAAAAAGAGGGACAGGTCACAGATACGCAGTATTTT
-,TRBJ2-4,TRBV11-2,TRBD1,CASSTRTGGVAKNIQYF,TGTGCCAGCAGCACCCGGACAGGGGGGGTAGCCAAAAACATTCAGTACTTC
-,TRBJ2-2,TRBV7-2,TRBD1,CASSLVVRGPGELFF,TGTGCCAGCAGCTTAGTGGTCAGGGGGCCCGGGGAGCTGTTTTTT
-,TRBJ1-2,TRBV6-5,-,CASSSTSNYGYTF,TGTGCCAGCAGTAGTACTTCTAACTATGGCTACACCTTC
-,TRBJ2-2,TRBV7-7,-,CASSSRFQENTGELFF,TGTGCCAGCAGCTCTCGATTCCAGGAGAACACCGGGGAGCTGTTTTTT
-,TRBJ2-1,TRBV27,-,CASSLSSYNEQFF,TGTGCCAGCAGCCTGAGCTCCTACAATGAGCAGTTCTTC
few,TRBJ2-7,TRBV18,-,CASSPPASAVGEQYF,TGTGCCAGCTCACCACCGGCAAGCGCAGTTGGGGAGCAGTACTTC
-,TRBJ1-1,TRBV28,-,CASSLGSMNTEAFF,TGTGCCAGCAGTTTGGGGAGTATGAACACTGAAGCTTTCTTT
-,TRBJ2-2,TRBV9,-,CASSVVVSGELFF,TGTGCCAGCAGCGTAGTAGTATCCGGGGAGCTGTTTTTT
once,TRBJ1-3,TRBV13,-,CASSFPGQPSGNTIYF,TGTGCCAGCTCCTTCCCCGGACAGCCCTCTGGAAACACCATATATTTT